These 8 T cell receptor beta chains originate from one sample sequenced in a study of T-cell memory formation after mild COVID-19. TCRdb itself ran the 5' RACE reads through MiXCR, one entry per CDR3 protein. The profile shows approximately 340,000 distinct CDR3 sequences, roughly 15% of them singletons. The sequencing sample was made of PBMCs or a T cell subset sorted from them (not recorded which). These receptors all come from a man younger than 35 who had mild COVID-19 (a few samples of this study predate the infection). Cell type and time point are not known.

The chain is built from TRBV6-2 or TRBV6-3 and TRBJ2-7; no reliable D call. The length of the CDR3 is 15 residues. V lost 5 bases, J lost 3 bases, and 17 bases lay in between. Germline V gene data show CDR1 as MNHEY and CDR2 as SVGEGT. This CDR3 reads CASSLAVARYYEQYF. CDR3 DNA sequence: TGTGCCAGCAGTCTTGCGGTAGCCAGATACTACGAGCAGTACTTC.

The rearrangement links TRBV29-1 to TRBJ1-1, with D tentatively TRBD1 (6 bases). Trimming removed 7 bases from V and 1 base from J, with 13 bases in between. Germline V gene sequence: CDR1 SQVTM, CDR2 ANQGSEA. CDR3 length equals 13 residues. CDR3: CSGYGDKNTEAFF. The CDR3 DNA is TGCAGCGGTTACGGGGACAAGAACACTGAAGCTTTCTTT.

This clonotype was observed a few times. The chain has TRBV5-1 and TRBJ1-5; D ambiguous. The CDR3 loop spans 14 amino acids. The V gene lost 4 bases and the J gene lost 4 bases, with 12 bases spanning the gap. Germline assignment: CDR1 SGHRS and CDR2 YFSETQ. In nucleotides, the CDR3 is TGCGCCAGCAGCGTGGGAGGAACAAATCAGCCCCAGCATTTT. It yields the protein CASSVGGTNQPQHF. The variable domain in full, with the rest retrieved from reference TRBV5-1 and TRBJ1-5, is KAGVTQTPRYLIKTRGQQVTLSCSPISGHRSVSWYQQTPGQGLQFLFEYFSETQRNKGNFPGRFSGRQFSNSRSEMNVSTLELGDSALYLCASSVGGTNQPQHFGDGTRLSIL.

V gene TRBV4-1 combines with J gene TRBJ2-1, with D maybe TRBD1 (6 bases). Germline V lookup: CDR1 MGHRA, CDR2 YSYEKL. This CDR3 region has 17 residues. The germline V and J ends were trimmed by 4 bases and 0 bases, with 16 bases remaining between them. The CDR3: CASSRNRDISSYNEQFF. In DNA form, the CDR3 reads TGCGCCAGCAGCCGAAACCGGGACATCAGCTCCTACAATGAGCAGTTCTTC.

This clonotype was detected only a few times. The CDR3 DNA sequence: TGCAGTGCTAGAGGGGGGACCCGGGACATTCAGTACTTC. Its translation is CSARGGTRDIQYF. The gene calls are TRBV20-1 and TRBJ2-4; either TRBD1 or TRBD2 may supply D (5 bases each). Trimming shortened V by 1 base and J by 8 bases, and 12 bases separated the two germline ends. The germline gives CDR1 DFQATT, CDR2 SNEGSKA (reference sequence). CDR3 length: 13 residues.

CDR3 sequence reads: CASSGGGGSRNTIYF. Here the CDR3 DNA reads TGTGCCAGCAGTGGGGGGGGGGGCAGTCGCAACACCATATATTTT. This chain joins TRBV6-5 and TRBJ1-3; the D gene is possibly TRBD1 (6 bases). The V gene's germline CDR1 is MNHEY and CDR2 SVGAGI. V was shortened by 5 bases and J by 7 bases, with 18 bases between the two germline ends. The CDR3 covers 15 residues.

The chain couples TRBV5-1 to TRBJ1-2; D unclear. The CDR3 sequence is 12 residues long. V was pared by 3 bases and J by 8 bases, with 11 bases between. CDR1 is SGHRS and CDR2 is YFSETQ in the germline V gene. CDR3 region: CASSSSMSGYTF. The CDR3 DNA reads as TGCGCCAGCAGCTCCTCAATGAGCGGCTACACCTTC.

This clonotype was observed many times. This chain uses TRBV9 with TRBJ2-1; D perhaps matches TRBD2 (7 bases). CDR1 is SGDLS and CDR2 is YYNGEE in the germline V gene. The CDR3 has 13 amino acids. Trimming left V 4 bases short and J 8 bases short, with 13 bases between. CDR3 coding DNA: TGTGCCAGCAGCTCAGAGGGGGGGTATGAGCAGTTCTTC. Encoded protein: CASSSEGGYEQFF.